The clone carrying this T cell receptor beta chain was seen a few times. The data originate from a study of blood T cell repertoires in COVID-19. The CDR3 is 14 amino acids. V lost 3 bases to trimming and J lost 6 bases, with 14 bases between them. Germline lookup yields CDR1 SGHTA and CDR2 FQGNSA. The table came from immunoSEQ multiplex PCR; TCRdb's copy has only in-frame clones and leaves some out. The sample yields approximately 99,000 clones, less than 90% seen once. The chain links TRBV7-2 to TRBJ1-1; no clear D gene. The sequenced sample was peripheral blood. The receptor was isolated from a man between 65 and 85 years old with active or convalescent COVID-19. CDR3: CASSFQVEIAEAFF. For the CDR3, the DNA is TGTGCCAGCAGCTTTCAGGTTGAAATCGCTGAAGCTTTCTTT.